One sample yielded the 26 T cell receptor beta chains listed below, sequenced in a study of blood T cell repertoires in COVID-19 (dated by TCRdb to the early 2020s). To prepare the library, the immunoSEQ multiplex PCR assay was applied. The table was pulled from immuneACCESS by TCRdb, which kept in-frame rearrangements only. Such tables lose some clones; where checked, under half of the loss comes from unresolved V genes, and the rest has no known cause. A total of around 50,000 clones appear in this sample, around 92% of them only once. Under 2.5% of the sample is held by the ten biggest clonotypes. The sequencing input was peripheral blood. These receptors originate from a human donor in a cohort sampled during active COVID-19.

The chain joins TRBV10-3 to TRBJ1-2; no firm D call. This CDR3 is 14 amino acids long. The V gene lost 0 bases and the J gene lost 6 bases, with 11 bases spanning the gap. Germline V lookup: CDR1 ENHRY, CDR2 SYGVKD. CDR3 nucleotide sequence: TGTGCCATCAGTGAGTCCGGTGGAGGGAATGGCTACACCTTC. Its protein product is CAISESGGGNGYTF.

The chain is built from TRBV4-2 and TRBJ2-2; TRBD1 is a possible D gene (5 bases). The germline V and J ends were trimmed by 2 bases and 5 bases, with 6 bases remaining between them. Looked up from germline, CDR1 is LGHNA and CDR2 is YNFKEQ. CDR3 length equals 13 residues. Here the CDR3 DNA reads TGTGCCAGCAGCCAACCAGGGACCGGGGAGCTGTTTTTT. Its protein product is CASSQPGTGELFF.

This clone was seen a handful of times. The chain uses TRBV5-1 and TRBJ2-1; 10 bases align to TRBD2. Germline loops: CDR1 SGHRS, CDR2 YFSETQ. The CDR3 loop spans 15 amino acids. V lost 4 bases to trimming and J lost 8 bases; unmatched junction nucleotides: 9. The CDR3 loop reads CASSVASGSKDEQFF. CDR3 coding DNA: TGCGCCAGCAGCGTAGCTAGCGGGAGTAAGGATGAGCAGTTCTTC.

This clone was seen more than once but under ten times. The chain carries TRBV19 and TRBJ2-2; maybe TRBD1 (6 bases). Per the germline V gene, CDR1 is LNHDA and CDR2 is SQIVND (reference sequence). The germline V and J ends were trimmed by 3 bases and 5 bases, with 10 bases remaining between them. This CDR3 has 14 residues. The CDR3 DNA sequence: TGTGCCAGTAGTATTTACAGGGAGACCGGGGAGCTGTTTTTT. Protein sequence: CASSIYRETGELFF.

The chain combines TRBV7-2 with TRBJ1-5; tentative D call: TRBD1 (6 bases). Germline CDR1 SGHTA, CDR2 FQGNSA. Trimming removed 1 base from V and 2 bases from J, with 12 bases in between. The CDR3 covers 16 residues. The CDR3 protein is CASSLVGGQGNQPQHF. The DNA of the CDR3 is TGTGCCAGCAGCTTAGTGGGGGGGCAGGGCAATCAGCCCCAGCATTTT.

This clone was seen a single time. The CDR3 here is CASSYLQGINEQFF. CDR3 bases: TGTGCCAGCAGTTACCTCCAGGGGATCAATGAGCAGTTCTTC. V usage is TRBV6-2 or TRBV6-3 and J usage is TRBJ2-1; possibly TRBD1 for D (6 bases). Germline V gene data show CDR1 as MNHEY and CDR2 as SVGEGT. The CDR3 sequence is 14 residues long. Trimming removed 2 bases at V and 6 bases at J, with 11 bases between.

The V and J genes are TRBV10-3 and TRBJ2-3, with 9 bases fitting TRBD2. The trim removed 3 bases at V and 6 bases at J, leaving 4 bases unmatched. The CDR3 covers 14 residues. Germline V CDR1 and CDR2: ENHRY, SYGVKD. CDR3 sequence reads: CAISDPGLADTQYF. The CDR3 DNA sequence: TGTGCCATCAGTGACCCCGGACTAGCGGATACGCAGTATTTT.

The chain couples TRBV6-2 or TRBV6-3 to TRBJ1-5; 7 bases are shared with TRBD1. The J segment lost 6 bases and the V segment lost 6 bases, leaving 8 bases of the junction unmatched. Germline CDR1 is MNHEY and CDR2 is SVGEGT. This CDR3 comprises 14 residues. Here the CDR3 reads CASSRRDSPQPQHF. The CDR3 nucleotides are TGTGCCAGCAGCCGACGGGACAGTCCTCAGCCCCAGCATTTT.

V and J are TRBV4-1 and TRBJ1-2; a possible D gene is TRBD1 (5 bases). Between the trimmed V and J ends, which lost 1 base and 8 bases, there was a span of 11 bases. Germline V lookup: CDR1 MGHRA, CDR2 YSYEKL. The CDR3 runs to 13 residues. CDR3 residues: CASSQGGQGGYTF. Written as DNA, the CDR3 is TGCGCCAGCAGCCAAGGAGGCCAGGGCGGCTACACCTTC.

On this clone itself: Germline is not matched at one junction end, which may reflect a read error. The V call is TRBV11-2, the J call TRBJ2-7; TRBD2 is a possible D gene (6 bases). The CDR3 length is 13 residues. The germline CDR1 and CDR2 sequences are SGHAT and FQNNGV. CDR3 in DNA: TGTGCCAGCAGCTTAGATCGGGAGACCGAGGAGTACTTC. Translating it yields CASSLDRETEEYF.

The chain recombines TRBV9 with TRBJ2-2, with 13 bases that match TRBD2. The CDR3 spans 18 residues. Per the germline V gene, CDR1 is SGDLS and CDR2 is YYNGEE. The junction had 9 bases not matched to a gene; V was cut back by 2 bases and J by 5 bases. CDR3: CASSVALAGGPGTGELFF. CDR3 nucleotides: TGTGCCAGCAGCGTCGCACTAGCGGGAGGGCCAGGAACCGGGGAGCTGTTTTTT.

The rearrangement uses TRBV6-5 and TRBJ1-6; D gene unclear. The ends were cut back, 5 bases at V and 10 bases at J, with 15 bases in the middle. Germline values: CDR1 MNHEY, CDR2 SVGAGI. CDR3 size: 14 residues. As DNA, the CDR3 is TGTGCCAGCAGTCCGCGTCCCGGTACCTCACCCCTCCACTTT. Protein sequence: CASSPRPGTSPLHF.

Comment on this clone: In the same sample, other DNA sequences code for this CDR3. The chain uses TRBV19 and TRBJ2-3; 7 bases line up with TRBD2. Germline trimming cut 2 bases from V and 0 bases from J; bases unmatched to any gene: 5. Per the germline V gene, CDR1 is LNHDA and CDR2 is SQIVND (reference sequence). The CDR3 covers 16 residues. The CDR3 nucleotides are TGTGCCAGTAGTATAAGAAGCGGGACTAGCACAGATACGCAGTATTTT. It yields the protein CASSIRSGTSTDTQYF.

The chain joins TRBV7-8 to TRBJ1-6; D uncertain. The CDR3 length is 14 residues. Germline V gives CDR1 SGHVS, CDR2 FQNEAQ. V lost 0 bases and J lost 9, with 9 bases in between. The CDR3 DNA reads as TGTGCCAGCAGCTTAGCCTTGGACTCTTCACCCCTCCACTTT. Translation gives CASSLALDSSPLHF.

The CDR3 is CASSFAGPRNTEAFF. The DNA of the CDR3 is TGTGCCAGCAGCTTCGCAGGGCCCCGGAACACTGAAGCTTTCTTT. This chain connects TRBV5-4 to TRBJ1-1, with a tentative D call TRBD1 (5 bases). Germline loops: CDR1 SGHNT, CDR2 YYREEE (reference sequence). V lost 2 bases, J lost 1 base, and 12 bases lay in between. The CDR3 runs to 15 residues.

The chain combines TRBV30 with TRBJ2-5; 11 bases agree with TRBD2. The CDR3 totals 17 residues. Germline CDR1 is GTSNPN and CDR2 is SVGIG (reference sequence). J lost 7 bases, V lost 2 bases, and 15 bases had no gene match. The CDR3 sequence: CAWSIPGTSGSQGTQYF. The CDR3 coding sequence is TGTGCCTGGAGTATCCCAGGTACTAGCGGGAGCCAGGGGACCCAGTACTTC.

V and J are TRBV28 and TRBJ1-5; D is uncertain. CDR1 MDHEN and CDR2 SYDVKM come from the germline V gene. CDR3 length: 13 residues. Trimming stripped 3 bases from V and 1 base from J, with 4 bases between. CDR3 in amino acids: CASSFGSNQPQHF. The DNA for the CDR3 is TGTGCCAGCAGTTTCGGGAGCAATCAGCCCCAGCATTTT.

The CDR3 region has the DNA TGCGCCAGCAGCCAGAGCGGGTCCGGGGGTTTGGGAAACACCATATATTTT. This sequence encodes CASSQSGSGGLGNTIYF. V usage is TRBV4-1 and J usage is TRBJ1-3; maybe TRBD1 (5 bases). This CDR3 spans 17 amino acids. V shed 3 bases and J shed 4 bases, with 19 bases lying between them. Germline V gene lookup returns CDR1 MGHRA and CDR2 YSYEKL.

This sequence joins TRBV3-1 (or the pseudogene TRBV3-2) and TRBJ1-2; D is possibly TRBD1 (6 bases). The CDR3 has 14 residues. The germline V gene has CDR1 LGHDT and CDR2 YNNKEL (reference sequence). V was cut by 7 bases and J by 0 bases, with 12 bases left in between. The CDR3 region is CASMGGGPNYGYTF. In DNA, the CDR3 is TGTGCCAGCATGGGAGGGGGTCCTAACTATGGCTACACCTTC.

This clone has just one count. The rearrangement links TRBV5-1 to TRBJ1-2; 8 bases line up with TRBD1. Trimming took 3 bases from V and 4 from J; bases not matched to a gene: 8. This CDR3 region has 15 residues. Germline V gives CDR1 SGHRS, CDR2 YFSETQ. CDR3 bases: TGCGCCAGCAGCTCAGAAGGACAGGGAATCTATGGCTACACCTTC. This encodes CASSSEGQGIYGYTF.

The CDR3 nucleotides are TGTGCCAGCAGTGACGATTCTTCGGGAGCGGGAGGTGTCAATGAGCAGTTCTTC. Translated: CASSDDSSGAGGVNEQFF. This chain uses TRBV6-4 with TRBJ2-1, with 9 bases fitting TRBD2. Germline V gene sequence: CDR1 MRHNA, CDR2 SNTAGT. This CDR3 region has 18 residues. Trimming removed 2 bases from V and 6 bases from J; junction bases left unmatched: 14.

The chain joins TRBV9 to TRBJ2-1; no clear D gene. V lost 1 base to trimming and J lost 5 bases, with 10 bases between them. Germline CDR1 is SGDLS and CDR2 is YYNGEE. This CDR3 has 14 residues. As DNA, the CDR3 is TGTGCCAGCAGCGTATTCGCGGTCCACAATGAGCAGTTCTTC. This gives the protein CASSVFAVHNEQFF.

The chain joins TRBV11-3 to TRBJ2-1; 7 positions agree with TRBD2. After removal of 4 bases from V and 5 bases from J, the junction contained 14 bases not matched to a gene. Germline V lookup: CDR1 SGHNT, CDR2 YENEEA. The CDR3 runs to 17 residues. In nucleotides, the CDR3 is TGTGCCAGCAGCTCCAGCCGATTAGCGGGCGGAAACAATGAGCAGTTCTTC. This gives the protein CASSSSRLAGGNNEQFF. Based on the CDR3 plus reference TRBV11-3 and TRBJ2-1, the full variable domain is EAGVVQSPRYKIIEKKQPVAFWCNPISGHNTLYWYLQNLGQGPELLIRYENEEAVDDSQLPKDRFSAERLKGVDSTLKIQPAELGDSAVYLCASSSSRLAGGNNEQFFGPGTRLTVL.

V and J are TRBV13 and TRBJ1-1, with 7 bases fitting TRBD1. CDR3 length equals 14 residues. Trimming took 5 bases from V and 6 from J; bases not matched to a gene: 9. Germline V lookup: CDR1 PRHDT, CDR2 FYEKMQ (reference sequence). CDR3 amino acids: CASSPESTGAEAFF. DNA of the CDR3: TGTGCCAGCAGCCCCGAGAGTACAGGGGCTGAAGCTTTCTTT.

The rearrangement links TRBV19 to TRBJ2-5; 10 bases fit TRBD2. V gave up 6 bases and J gave up 5 bases; unmatched junction bases: 9. The germline V gene has CDR1 LNHDA and CDR2 SQIVND (reference sequence). This CDR3 has 15 residues. The CDR3 DNA is TGTGCCAGTAGACCTAGCGGGAGTGGTACGGAGACCCAGTACTTC. Residues: CASRPSGSGTETQYF.

The chain links TRBV4-2 to TRBJ2-1, with 7 bases fitting TRBD2. This CDR3 has 16 residues. The germline V gene encodes CDR1 LGHNA and CDR2 YNFKEQ. The J segment lost 7 bases and the V segment lost 6 bases, leaving 15 bases of the junction unmatched. The CDR3 bases are TGTGCCAGCAGATACGGCACGGGGGGTGCTCTGAATGAGCAGTTCTTC. Translated: CASRYGTGGALNEQFF.